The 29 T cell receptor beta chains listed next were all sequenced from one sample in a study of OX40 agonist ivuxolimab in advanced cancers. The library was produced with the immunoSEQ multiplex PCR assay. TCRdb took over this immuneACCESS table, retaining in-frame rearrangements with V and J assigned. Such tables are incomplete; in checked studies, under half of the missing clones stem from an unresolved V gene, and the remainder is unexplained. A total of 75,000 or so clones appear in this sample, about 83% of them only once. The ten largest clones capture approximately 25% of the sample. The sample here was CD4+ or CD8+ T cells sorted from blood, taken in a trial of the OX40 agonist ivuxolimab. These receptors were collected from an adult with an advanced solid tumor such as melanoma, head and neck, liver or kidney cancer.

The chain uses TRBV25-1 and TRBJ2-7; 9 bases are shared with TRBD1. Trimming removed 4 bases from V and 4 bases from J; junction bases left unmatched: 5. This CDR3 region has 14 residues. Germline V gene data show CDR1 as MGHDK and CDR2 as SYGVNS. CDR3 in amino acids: CASSVGQGRYEQYF. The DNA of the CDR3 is TGTGCCAGCAGTGTGGGACAGGGTAGATACGAGCAGTACTTC.

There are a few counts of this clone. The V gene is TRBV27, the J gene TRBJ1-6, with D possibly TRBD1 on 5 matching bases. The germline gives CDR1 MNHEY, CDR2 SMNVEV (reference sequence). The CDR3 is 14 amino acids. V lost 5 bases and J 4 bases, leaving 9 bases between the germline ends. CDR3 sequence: CASSPGGYNSPLHF. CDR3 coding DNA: TGTGCCAGCAGTCCCGGGGGATATAATTCACCCCTCCACTTT.

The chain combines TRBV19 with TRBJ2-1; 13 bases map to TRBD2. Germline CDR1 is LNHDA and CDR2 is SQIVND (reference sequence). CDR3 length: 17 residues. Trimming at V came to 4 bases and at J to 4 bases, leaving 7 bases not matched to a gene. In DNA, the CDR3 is TGTGCCAGTAGTACGGGACTAGCGGGGCTTCTTTACAATGAGCAGTTCTTC. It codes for CASSTGLAGLLYNEQFF. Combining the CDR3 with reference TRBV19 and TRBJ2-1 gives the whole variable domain DGGITQSPKYLFRKEGQNVTLSCEQNLNHDAMYWYRQDPGQGLRLIYYSQIVNDFQKGDIAEGYSVSREKKESFPLTVTSAQKNPTAFYLCASSTGLAGLLYNEQFFGPGTRLTVL.

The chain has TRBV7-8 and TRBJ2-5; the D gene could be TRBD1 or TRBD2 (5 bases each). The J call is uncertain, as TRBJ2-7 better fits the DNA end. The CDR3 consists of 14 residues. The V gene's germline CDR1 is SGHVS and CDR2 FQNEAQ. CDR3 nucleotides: TGTGCCAGCAGCTTGGCAGGGAGCTCCTACGAGCAGTACTTC. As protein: CASSLAGSSYEQYF.

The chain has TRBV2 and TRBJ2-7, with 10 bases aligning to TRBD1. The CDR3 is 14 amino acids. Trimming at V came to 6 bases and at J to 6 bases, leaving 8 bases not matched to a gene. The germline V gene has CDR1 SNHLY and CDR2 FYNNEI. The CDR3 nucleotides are TGTGCCAGCAGCCCGGGACAGGGGCTGAGCGAGCAGTACTTC. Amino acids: CASSPGQGLSEQYF.

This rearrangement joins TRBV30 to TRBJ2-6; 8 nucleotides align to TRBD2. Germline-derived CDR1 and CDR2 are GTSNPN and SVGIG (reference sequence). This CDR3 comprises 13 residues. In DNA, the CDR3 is TGTGTCTTCGGGGGGGATGGGGCCAACGTCCTGACTTTC. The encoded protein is CVFGGDGANVLTF.

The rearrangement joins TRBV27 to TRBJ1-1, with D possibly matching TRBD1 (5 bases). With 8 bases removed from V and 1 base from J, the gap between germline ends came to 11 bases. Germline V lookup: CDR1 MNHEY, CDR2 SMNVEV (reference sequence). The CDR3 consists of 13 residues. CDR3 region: CASGWQGNTEAFF. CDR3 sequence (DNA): TGTGCCAGCGGTTGGCAGGGGAACACTGAAGCTTTCTTT.

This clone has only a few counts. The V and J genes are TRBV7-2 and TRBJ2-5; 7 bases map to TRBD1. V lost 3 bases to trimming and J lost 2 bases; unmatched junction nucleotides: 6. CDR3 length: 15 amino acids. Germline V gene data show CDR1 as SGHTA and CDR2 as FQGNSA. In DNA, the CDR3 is TGTGCCAGCAGCTTCGCCGGGACAGCACAAGAGACCCAGTACTTC. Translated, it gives CASSFAGTAQETQYF.

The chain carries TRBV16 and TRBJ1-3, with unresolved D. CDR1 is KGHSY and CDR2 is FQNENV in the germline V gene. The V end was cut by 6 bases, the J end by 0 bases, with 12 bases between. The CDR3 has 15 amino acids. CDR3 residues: CASSPRRSSGNTIYF. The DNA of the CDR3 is TGTGCCAGCAGTCCTCGACGGAGCTCTGGAAACACCATATATTTT.

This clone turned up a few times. The CDR3 is CASSFYGGYMYGYTF. The DNA of the CDR3 is TGTGCCAGCAGCTTTTATGGGGGCTACATGTATGGCTACACCTTC. J is TRBJ1-2 and V is TRBV5-4; D perhaps matches TRBD1 (6 bases). The V gene's germline CDR1 is SGHNT and CDR2 YYREEE (reference sequence). V lost 2 bases, J lost 5 bases, and 16 bases lay in between. The CDR3 is made up of 15 amino acids. Based on the CDR3 plus reference TRBV5-4 and TRBJ1-2, the full variable domain is ETGVTQSPTHLIKTRGQQVTLRCSSQSGHNTVSWYQQALGQGPQFIFQYYREEENGRGNFPPRFSGLQFPNYSSELNVNALELDDSALYLCASSFYGGYMYGYTFGSGTRLTVV.

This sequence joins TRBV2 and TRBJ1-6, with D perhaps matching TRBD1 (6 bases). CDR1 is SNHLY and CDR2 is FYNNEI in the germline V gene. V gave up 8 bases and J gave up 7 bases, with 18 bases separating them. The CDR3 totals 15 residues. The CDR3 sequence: CASDRDKGSNSPLHF. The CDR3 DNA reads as TGTGCCAGCGACCGGGACAAGGGGAGCAATTCACCCCTCCACTTT.

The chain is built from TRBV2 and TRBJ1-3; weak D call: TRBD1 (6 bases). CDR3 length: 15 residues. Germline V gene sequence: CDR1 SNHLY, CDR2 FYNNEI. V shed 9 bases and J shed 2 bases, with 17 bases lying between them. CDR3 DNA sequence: TGTGCCAGTGGGCCCGGGACACCGACTGGAAACACCATATATTTT. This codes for CASGPGTPTGNTIYF.

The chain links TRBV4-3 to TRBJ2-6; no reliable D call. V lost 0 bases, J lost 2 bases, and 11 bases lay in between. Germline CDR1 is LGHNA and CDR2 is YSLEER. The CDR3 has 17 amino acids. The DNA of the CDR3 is TGCGCCAGCAGCCAAGATCCGATTATAACTGGGGCCAACGTCCTGACTTTC. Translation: CASSQDPIITGANVLTF.

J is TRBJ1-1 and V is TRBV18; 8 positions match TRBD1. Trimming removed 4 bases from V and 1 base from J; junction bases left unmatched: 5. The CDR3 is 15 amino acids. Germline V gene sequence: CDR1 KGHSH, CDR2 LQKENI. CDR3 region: CASSLSGQENTEAFF. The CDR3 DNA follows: TGTGCCAGCTCACTATCGGGACAGGAGAACACTGAAGCTTTCTTT.

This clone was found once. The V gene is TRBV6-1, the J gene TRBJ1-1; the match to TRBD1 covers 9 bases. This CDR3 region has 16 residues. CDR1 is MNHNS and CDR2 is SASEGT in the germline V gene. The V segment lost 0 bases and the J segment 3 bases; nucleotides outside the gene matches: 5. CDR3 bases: TGTGCCAGCAGTGAAGCGGGACAGGGTTCGGACACTGAAGCTTTCTTT. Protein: CASSEAGQGSDTEAFF.

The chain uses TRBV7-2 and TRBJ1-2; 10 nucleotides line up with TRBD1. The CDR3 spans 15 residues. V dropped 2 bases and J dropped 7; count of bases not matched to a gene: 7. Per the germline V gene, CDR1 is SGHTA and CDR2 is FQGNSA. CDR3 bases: TGTGCCAGCAGCTTACCCGGGACAGGGGTCTTTGGCTACACCTTC. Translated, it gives CASSLPGTGVFGYTF.

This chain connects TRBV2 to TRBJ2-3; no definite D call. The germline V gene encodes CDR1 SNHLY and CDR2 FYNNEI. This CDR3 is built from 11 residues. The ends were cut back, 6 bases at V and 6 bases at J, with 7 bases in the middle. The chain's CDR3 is CASRTVDTQYF. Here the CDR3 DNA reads TGTGCCAGCAGGACCGTCGATACGCAGTATTTT.

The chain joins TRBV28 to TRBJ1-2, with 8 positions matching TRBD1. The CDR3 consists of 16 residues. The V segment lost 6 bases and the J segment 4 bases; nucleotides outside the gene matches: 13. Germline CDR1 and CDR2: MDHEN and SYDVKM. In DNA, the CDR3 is TGTGCCAGCAGGCCCACTGAGTTTGGGACAGGCTATGGCTACACCTTC. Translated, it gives CASRPTEFGTGYGYTF.

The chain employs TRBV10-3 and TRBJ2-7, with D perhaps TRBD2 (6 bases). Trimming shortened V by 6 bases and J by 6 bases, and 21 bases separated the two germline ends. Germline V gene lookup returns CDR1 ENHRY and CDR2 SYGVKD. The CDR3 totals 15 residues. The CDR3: CAISGSEGRVSEQYF. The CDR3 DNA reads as TGTGCCATCAGCGGTTCGGAGGGCCGAGTTTCCGAGCAGTACTTC.

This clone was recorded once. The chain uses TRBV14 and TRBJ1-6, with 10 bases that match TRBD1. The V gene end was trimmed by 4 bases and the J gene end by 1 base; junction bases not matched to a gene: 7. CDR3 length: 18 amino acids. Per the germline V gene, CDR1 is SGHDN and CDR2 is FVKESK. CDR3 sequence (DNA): TGTGCCAGCAGCCGCCGGACAGGGGGGAATTCCTATAATTCACCCCTCCACTTT. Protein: CASSRRTGGNSYNSPLHF.

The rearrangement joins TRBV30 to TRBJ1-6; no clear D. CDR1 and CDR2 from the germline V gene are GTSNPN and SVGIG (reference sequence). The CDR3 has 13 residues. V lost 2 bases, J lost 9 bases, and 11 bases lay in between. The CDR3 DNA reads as TGTGCCTGGAGTTCACAAGGCGGTTCACCCCTCCACTTT. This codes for CAWSSQGGSPLHF.

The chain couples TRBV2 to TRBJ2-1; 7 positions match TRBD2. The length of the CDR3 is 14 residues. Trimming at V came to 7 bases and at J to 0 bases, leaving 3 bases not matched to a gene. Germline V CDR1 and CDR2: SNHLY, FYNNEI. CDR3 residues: CASTASGSYNEQFF. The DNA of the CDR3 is TGTGCCAGCACCGCTAGCGGCTCCTACAATGAGCAGTTCTTC.

The CDR3 nucleotides are TGTGCCACCAGCAGAGGGACTAGCAGACTCAATGAGCAGTTCTTC. It codes for CATSRGTSRLNEQFF. This chain uses TRBV15 with TRBJ2-1; 8 bases fit TRBD2. V lost 1 base to trimming and J lost 6 bases; unmatched junction nucleotides: 5. Germline V CDR1 and CDR2: LNHNV, YYDKDF (reference sequence). The CDR3 has 15 amino acids.

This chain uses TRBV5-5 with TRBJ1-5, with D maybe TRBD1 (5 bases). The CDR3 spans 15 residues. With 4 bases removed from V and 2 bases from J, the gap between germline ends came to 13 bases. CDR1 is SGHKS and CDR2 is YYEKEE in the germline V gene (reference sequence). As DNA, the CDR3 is TGTGCCAGCAGCATCCGGGACGTCGGCAATCAGCCCCAGCATTTT. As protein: CASSIRDVGNQPQHF.

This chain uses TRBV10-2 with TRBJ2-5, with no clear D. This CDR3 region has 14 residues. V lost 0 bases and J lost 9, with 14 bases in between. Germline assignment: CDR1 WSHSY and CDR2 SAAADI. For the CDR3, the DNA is TGCGCCAGCAGTGAGTCTGGGTCAGTCCAAGCCCAGTACTTC. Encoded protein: CASSESGSVQAQYF.

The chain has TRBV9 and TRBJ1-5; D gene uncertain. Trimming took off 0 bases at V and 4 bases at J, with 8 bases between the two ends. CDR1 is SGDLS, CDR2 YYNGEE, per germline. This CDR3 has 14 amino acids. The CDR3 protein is CASSVGLSNQPQHF. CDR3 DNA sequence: TGTGCCAGCAGCGTAGGTTTATCGAATCAGCCCCAGCATTTT.

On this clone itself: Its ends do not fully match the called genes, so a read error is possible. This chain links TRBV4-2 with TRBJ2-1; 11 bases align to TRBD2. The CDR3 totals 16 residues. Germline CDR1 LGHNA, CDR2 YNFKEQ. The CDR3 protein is CASSQQTGTSGGLEVF. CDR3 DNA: TGTGCCAGCAGCCAACAAACCGGGACTAGCGGTGGATTGGAGGTCTTC.

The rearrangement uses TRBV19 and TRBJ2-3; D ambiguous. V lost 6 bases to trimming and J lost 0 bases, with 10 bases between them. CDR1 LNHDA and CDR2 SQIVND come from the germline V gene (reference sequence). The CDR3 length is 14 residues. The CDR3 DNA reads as TGTGCCAGTAGGGTTGTTTCTAGCACAGATACGCAGTATTTT. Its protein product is CASRVVSSTDTQYF.

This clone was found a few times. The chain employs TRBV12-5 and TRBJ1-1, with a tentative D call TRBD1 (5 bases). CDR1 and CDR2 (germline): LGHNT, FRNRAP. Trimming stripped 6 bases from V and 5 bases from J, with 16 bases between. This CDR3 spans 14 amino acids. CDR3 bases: TGTGCTAGTGGACAAGACAGTCTAGGGACTGAAGCTTTCTTT. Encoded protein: CASGQDSLGTEAFF.